The 23 T cell receptor beta chains below were found in one sample sequenced in a study of cytomegalovirus exposure and HLA in healthy donors. In the PCR, 60 Vbeta and 13 Jbeta primers were used. Sequenced by immunoSEQ multiplex PCR; TCRdb stores in-frame clones only, minus some. The sample yields over 150,000 clones, 60% to 80% seen once. The source material was PBMCs. The receptors come from a man aged 25 to 40 in good health and CMV-seropositive.

CDR3 residues: CAWRGAREAFF. DNA of the CDR3: TGTGCCTGGAGGGGAGCCCGTGAAGCTTTCTTT. This chain uses TRBV30 with TRBJ1-1; D not certain. The CDR3 is 11 amino acids. V lost 3 bases to trimming and J lost 7 bases, with 9 bases between them. CDR1 GTSNPN and CDR2 SVGIG come from the germline V gene (reference sequence).

This chain uses TRBV9 with TRBJ2-2, with TRBD2 matching over 7 bases. Trimming cost V 0 bases and J 3 bases; bases outside gene matches: 5. Germline assignment: CDR1 SGDLS and CDR2 YYNGEE. This CDR3 is 16 amino acids long. CDR3 loop: CASSVGAGEDTGELFF. Here the CDR3 DNA reads TGTGCCAGCAGCGTAGGGGCGGGAGAAGACACCGGGGAGCTGTTTTTT. The full variable domain, with the rest looked up from reference TRBV9 and TRBJ2-2, is DSGVTQTPKHLITATGQRVTLRCSPRSGDLSVYWYQQSLDQGLQFLIQYYNGEERAKGNILERFSAQQFPDLHSELNLSSLELGDSALYFCASSVGAGEDTGELFFGEGSRLTVL.

As concerns this clone: One junction end does not reproduce the germline sequence, and a read error may be involved. The rearrangement uses TRBV13 and TRBJ2-7; D is perhaps TRBD2 (6 bases). Per the germline V gene, CDR1 is PRHDT and CDR2 is FYEKMQ (reference sequence). This CDR3 is 15 amino acids long. CDR3 DNA sequence: TGTGCCAGCAGCTTAGGTACGTCCGGACTAAGCGGGCCTCCCTTC. Translating gives CASSLGTSGLSGPPF.

This rearrangement joins TRBV27 to TRBJ2-1, with TRBD1 identical over 7 bases. J lost 0 bases, V lost 7 bases, and 3 bases had no gene match. The germline V gene has CDR1 MNHEY and CDR2 SMNVEV (reference sequence). There are 14 residues in the CDR3. This chain's CDR3 is CASTRDSSYNEQFF. In DNA form, the CDR3 reads TGTGCCAGCACCAGGGACAGCTCCTACAATGAGCAGTTCTTC.

The chain employs TRBV6-1 and TRBJ2-2, with 8 bases matching TRBD2. V lost 4 bases to trimming and J lost 4 bases; unmatched junction nucleotides: 5. This CDR3 spans 15 amino acids. Germline V gene sequence: CDR1 MNHNS, CDR2 SASEGT. This chain's CDR3 is CASSVDGRATGELFF. CDR3 bases: TGTGCCAGCAGTGTGGACGGGAGGGCCACCGGGGAGCTGTTTTTT.

The V gene is TRBV6-1, the J gene TRBJ2-3; TRBD2 matches 10 bases. The germline gives CDR1 MNHNS, CDR2 SASEGT. J lost 6 bases, V lost 8 bases, and 11 bases had no gene match. The CDR3 contains 15 residues. The CDR3 DNA follows: TGTGCCAGCGGTCAATTAGCGGGAGGCGGGGATACGCAGTATTTT. This sequence encodes CASGQLAGGGDTQYF.

The J gene is TRBJ2-7, the V gene TRBV5-4, with 7 bases fitting TRBD1. The CDR3 is 15 residues long. The trim removed 1 base at V and 5 bases at J, leaving 9 bases unmatched. Germline CDR1 is SGHNT and CDR2 is YYREEE (reference sequence). Written as DNA, the CDR3 is TGTGCCAGCAGCTTGTCACAGGGGCCCCTGGACGAGCAGTACTTC. Translated: CASSLSQGPLDEQYF.

The chain carries TRBV7-3 and TRBJ2-3, with D possibly TRBD2 on 7 matching bases. Trimming removed 2 bases at V and 2 bases at J, with 14 bases between. The CDR3 spans 16 residues. Germline-derived CDR1 and CDR2 are SGHTA and FQGTGA. In DNA form, the CDR3 reads TGTGCCAGCAGCTTAGACCAGCGGGGACACACAGATACGCAGTATTTT. Its translation: CASSLDQRGHTDTQYF.

J is TRBJ2-7 and V is TRBV6-1; the D is unclear. Between the trimmed V and J ends, which lost 3 bases and 0 bases, there was a span of 9 bases. The CDR3 extends over 14 amino acids. Germline CDR1 reads MNHNS; CDR2 reads SASEGT. The CDR3 DNA follows: TGTGCCAGCAGTGACTTTGCAGGCTCCTACGAGCAGTACTTC. It specifies CASSDFAGSYEQYF.

The chain is built from TRBV14 and TRBJ1-4; D possibly corresponds to TRBD1 (5 bases). With 2 bases removed from V and 5 bases from J, the gap between germline ends came to 12 bases. The CDR3 is 15 amino acids. The V gene's germline CDR1 is SGHDN and CDR2 FVKESK. The CDR3 protein is CASSQTGTANEKLFF. CDR3 DNA: TGTGCCAGCAGCCAAACCGGGACTGCAAATGAAAAACTGTTTTTT.

The gene calls are TRBV6-4 and TRBJ2-3, with 12 bases that match TRBD1. Germline-derived CDR1 and CDR2 are MRHNA and SNTAGT. Germline trimming cut 0 bases from V and 8 bases from J; bases unmatched to any gene: 6. This CDR3 contains 16 residues. CDR3 coding DNA: TGTGCCAGCAGTGACTCCCCGGGACAGGGGGCAGCTACGCAGTATTTT. As protein: CASSDSPGQGAATQYF.

In this sample, this clone turned up a few times. The chain has TRBV27 and TRBJ2-7; 9 bases match TRBD1. The CDR3 runs 15 residues. Germline CDR1 reads MNHEY; CDR2 reads SMNVEV (reference sequence). V gave up 1 base and J gave up 1 base; unmatched junction bases: 2. The CDR3 sequence is CASSLFGTGSYEQYF. In DNA form, the CDR3 reads TGTGCCAGCAGTTTATTCGGGACAGGGTCCTACGAGCAGTACTTC.

The genes are TRBV6-1 and TRBJ2-7, with 8 positions matching TRBD1. CDR3 length: 14 residues. Looked up from germline, CDR1 is MNHNS and CDR2 is SASEGT. J lost 4 bases, V lost 2 bases, and 4 bases had no gene match. CDR3 in amino acids: CASSERTGKYEQYF. In DNA form, the CDR3 reads TGTGCCAGCAGTGAACGGACAGGGAAATACGAGCAGTACTTC.

The chain uses TRBV4-2 and TRBJ1-3, with D possibly TRBD1 on 5 matching bases. V was pared by 4 bases and J by 3 bases, with 10 bases between. From germline, CDR1 is LGHNA and CDR2 YNFKEQ. CDR3 length: 14 residues. The CDR3 reads CASSLIGGGNTIYF. CDR3 nucleotides: TGTGCCAGCAGCCTGATCGGGGGTGGAAACACCATATATTTT.

This clone is a singleton in its sample. J is TRBJ2-7 and V is TRBV7-9, with TRBD2 as a possible D gene (5 bases). The V and J ends lost 0 bases and 6 bases respectively, with 9 bases between them. The germline V gene encodes CDR1 SEHNR and CDR2 FQNEAQ (reference sequence). CDR3 length: 13 amino acids. The CDR3 nucleotides read TGTGCCAGCAGCTTAGCGCTGGGGAGCGAGCAGTACTTC. Encoded protein: CASSLALGSEQYF.

The rearrangement uses TRBV6-5 and TRBJ1-2, with D perhaps TRBD1 (6 bases). This CDR3 has 15 residues. With 2 bases removed from V and 0 bases from J, the gap between germline ends came to 10 bases. Per germline, CDR1 MNHEY and CDR2 SVGAGI. The CDR3 DNA reads as TGTGCCAGCAGTTACATGGGGGCCACTAACTATGGCTACACCTTC. Encoded protein: CASSYMGATNYGYTF.

The sample holds one count of this clone. The chain has TRBV2 and TRBJ2-3; D possibly corresponds to TRBD2 (6 bases). CDR3 length: 15 amino acids. V lost 4 bases and J lost 2, with 13 bases in between. The germline V gene encodes CDR1 SNHLY and CDR2 FYNNEI. CDR3 coding DNA: TGTGCCAGCAGTGTCCTAGCGACTTTCACAGATACGCAGTATTTT. Its translation is CASSVLATFTDTQYF. Based on the CDR3 plus reference TRBV2 and TRBJ2-3, the full variable domain is EPEVTQTPSHQVTQMGQEVILRCVPISNHLYFYWYRQILGQKVEFLVSFYNNEISEKSEIFDDQFSVERPDGSNFTLKIRSTKLEDSAMYFCASSVLATFTDTQYFGPGTRLTVL.

This clone was found a few times. The chain couples TRBV6-1 to TRBJ1-5; D remains unclear. The CDR3 is 16 residues long. With 1 base removed from V and 0 bases from J, the gap between germline ends came to 10 bases. Germline V CDR1 and CDR2: MNHNS, SASEGT. CDR3 region: CASSEGPRLSNQPQHF. The CDR3 DNA reads as TGTGCCAGCAGTGAAGGCCCAAGACTTAGCAATCAGCCCCAGCATTTT.

This chain connects TRBV6-5 to TRBJ1-5; D not certain. Deletions cut 8 bases from V and 5 bases from J, with 7 bases between. Germline V gene sequence: CDR1 MNHEY, CDR2 SVGAGI. The CDR3 covers 11 residues. The CDR3 loop reads CASGSYQPQHF. The DNA for the CDR3 is TGTGCCAGCGGCTCGTATCAGCCCCAGCATTTT.

This clone came up many times. CDR3: CASSLVGGENTEAFF. The CDR3, as DNA: TGTGCCAGCAGCTTAGTAGGCGGAGAGAACACTGAAGCTTTCTTT. The rearrangement uses TRBV7-3 and TRBJ1-1, with D unclear. Germline V lookup: CDR1 SGHTA, CDR2 FQGTGA. This CDR3 has 15 residues. V dropped 2 bases and J dropped 1 base, with 11 bases sitting between them. The whole variable domain, filled in from reference TRBV7-3 and TRBJ1-1, reads GAGVSQTPSNKVTEKGKYVELRCDPISGHTALYWYRQSLGQGPEFLIYFQGTGAADDSGLPNDRFFAVRPEGSVSTLKIQRTERGDSAVYLCASSLVGGENTEAFFGQGTRLTVV.

CDR3 coding DNA: TGTGCCAGCAGCCAAGGTAGCGGGAGTGGTACCGGGGAGCTGTTTTTT. Translation: CASSQGSGSGTGELFF. The chain uses TRBV4-2 and TRBJ2-2; TRBD2 agrees at 9 bases. V lost 1 base to trimming and J lost 5 bases; unmatched junction nucleotides: 5. CDR3 length equals 16 residues. Germline loops: CDR1 LGHNA, CDR2 YNFKEQ.

The rearrangement joins TRBV6-5 to TRBJ2-7; possibly TRBD1 for D (5 bases). CDR1 MNHEY and CDR2 SVGAGI come from the germline V gene. The CDR3 sequence is 13 residues long. V lost 2 bases to trimming and J lost 2 bases, with 7 bases between them. CDR3 nucleotides: TGTGCCAGCAGTTACGACAGAGCCTACGAGCAGTACTTC. It is translated as CASSYDRAYEQYF.

This clone was seen only once. The chain couples TRBV28 to TRBJ2-2, with 14 bases that match TRBD2. The J segment lost 5 bases and the V segment lost 3 bases, leaving 11 bases of the junction unmatched. The V gene's germline CDR1 is MDHEN and CDR2 SYDVKM. The CDR3 spans 19 residues. The CDR3, as DNA: TGTGCCAGCAGTTTTGCAGGACTAGCGGGAGGTATGAGAACCGGGGAGCTGTTTTTT. Protein product: CASSFAGLAGGMRTGELFF.